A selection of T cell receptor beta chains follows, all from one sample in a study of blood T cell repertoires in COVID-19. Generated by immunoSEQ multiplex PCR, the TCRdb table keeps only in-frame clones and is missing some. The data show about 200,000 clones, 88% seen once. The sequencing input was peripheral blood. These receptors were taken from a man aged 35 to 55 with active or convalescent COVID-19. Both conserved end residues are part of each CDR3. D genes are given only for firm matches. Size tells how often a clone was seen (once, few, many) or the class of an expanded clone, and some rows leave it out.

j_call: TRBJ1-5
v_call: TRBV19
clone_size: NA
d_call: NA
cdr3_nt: TGTGCCAGTAGTCTTCTAGGGACTGCTTCAGGTCAGCCCCAGCATTTT
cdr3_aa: CASSLLGTASGQPQHF

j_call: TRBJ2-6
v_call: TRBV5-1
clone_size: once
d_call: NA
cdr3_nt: TGCGCCAGCAGGAGGGAAAACCTCTCTGGGGCCAACGTCCTGACTTTC
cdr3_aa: CASRRENLSGANVLTF

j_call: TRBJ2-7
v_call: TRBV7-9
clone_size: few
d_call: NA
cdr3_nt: TGTGCCAGCAGCTTAGGGGTGACAGGATACGAGCAGTACTTC
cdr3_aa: CASSLGVTGYEQYF

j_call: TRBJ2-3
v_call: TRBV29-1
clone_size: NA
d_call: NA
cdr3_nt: TGCAGCGTCCCCCCCAGGGGAGTCACAGATACGCAGTATTTT
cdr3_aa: CSVPPRGVTDTQYF

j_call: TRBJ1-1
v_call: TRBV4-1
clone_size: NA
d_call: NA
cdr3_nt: TGCGCCAGCAGCCTTGATCCGGGGAACACTGAAGCTTTCTTT
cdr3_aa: CASSLDPGNTEAFF

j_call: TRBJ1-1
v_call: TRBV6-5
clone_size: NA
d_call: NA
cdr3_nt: TGTGCCAGCGGAGGATCGGGGGTGAGGACTGAAGCTTTCTTT
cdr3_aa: CASGGSGVRTEAFF

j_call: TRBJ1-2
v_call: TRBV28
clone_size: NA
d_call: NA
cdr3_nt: TGTGCCAGCAGTTCCCTTGGGGGGGTTGGCTACACCTTC
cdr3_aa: CASSSLGGVGYTF

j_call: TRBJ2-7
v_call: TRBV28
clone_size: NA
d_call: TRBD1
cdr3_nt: TGTGCCAGCTCAAACCGGGACAGGACTTCCTACGAGCAGTACTTC
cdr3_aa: CASSNRDRTSYEQYF

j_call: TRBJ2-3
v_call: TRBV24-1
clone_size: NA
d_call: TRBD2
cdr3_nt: TGTGCCACCACGAAAAGCGGGAGTGGTGAAGATACGCAGTATTTT
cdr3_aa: CATTKSGSGEDTQYF

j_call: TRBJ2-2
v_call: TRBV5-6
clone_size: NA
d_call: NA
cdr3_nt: TGTGCCAGCAGCCGAGGGAGAACCGGGGAGCTGTTTTTT
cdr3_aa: CASSRGRTGELFF

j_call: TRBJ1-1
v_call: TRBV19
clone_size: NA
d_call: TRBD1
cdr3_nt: TGTGCCAGTCAGCCGAGTGCCGGGACAGGGTTCACTGAAGCTTTCTTT
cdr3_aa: CASQPSAGTGFTEAFF

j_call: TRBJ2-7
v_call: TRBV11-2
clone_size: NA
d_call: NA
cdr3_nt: TGTGCCAGCAGCTTAATGGGTGGTAGCGGCTCCTACGAGCAGTACTTC
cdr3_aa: CASSLMGGSGSYEQYF

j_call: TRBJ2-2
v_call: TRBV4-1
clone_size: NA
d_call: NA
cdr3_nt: TGCGCCAGCAGCCAAGATAGCGGTAGCGGGGAGCTGTTTTTT
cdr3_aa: CASSQDSGSGELFF

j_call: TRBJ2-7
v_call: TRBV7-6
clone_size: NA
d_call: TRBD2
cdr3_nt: TGTGCCAGCAGCTGGACTGGGGAGGGGTACGAGCAGTACTTC
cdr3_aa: CASSWTGEGYEQYF

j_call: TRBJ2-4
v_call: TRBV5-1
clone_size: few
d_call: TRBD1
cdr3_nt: TGCGCCAGCACTAATAGACAGGGCGGTCAAAACATTCAGTACTTC
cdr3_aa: CASTNRQGGQNIQYF

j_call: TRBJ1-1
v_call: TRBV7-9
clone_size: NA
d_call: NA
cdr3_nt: TGTGCCAGCAGAATCGATGGGGGAGGAACTGAAGCTTTCTTT
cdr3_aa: CASRIDGGGTEAFF

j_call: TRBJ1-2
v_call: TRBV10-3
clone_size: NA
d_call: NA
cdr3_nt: TGTGCCATCAGTGGAGCGGCAGACTATGGCTACACCTTC
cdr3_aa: CAISGAADYGYTF

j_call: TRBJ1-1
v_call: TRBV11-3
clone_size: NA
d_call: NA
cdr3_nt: TGTGCCAGCAGCTTACGGACAGACTTGAACACTGAAGCTTTCTTT
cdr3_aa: CASSLRTDLNTEAFF

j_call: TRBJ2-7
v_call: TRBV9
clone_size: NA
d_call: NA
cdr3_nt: TGTGCCAGCAGCAACCGGGACTTAGGCGGCTACGAGCAGTACTTC
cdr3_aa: CASSNRDLGGYEQYF

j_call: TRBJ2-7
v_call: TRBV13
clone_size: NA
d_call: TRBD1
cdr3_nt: TGTGCCAGCAGCACACAGGGGACAGGGTTGTTCGAGCAGTACTTC
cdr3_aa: CASSTQGTGLFEQYF

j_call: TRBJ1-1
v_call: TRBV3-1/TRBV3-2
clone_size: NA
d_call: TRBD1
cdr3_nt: TGTGCCAGCAGCCGACAGGGGAAGGAGAACACTGAAGCTTTCTTT
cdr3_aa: CASSRQGKENTEAFF

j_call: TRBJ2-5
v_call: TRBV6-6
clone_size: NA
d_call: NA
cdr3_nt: TGTGCCAGCACCTCGGGGGGCCTTATCCAGTACTTC
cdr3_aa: CASTSGGLIQYF

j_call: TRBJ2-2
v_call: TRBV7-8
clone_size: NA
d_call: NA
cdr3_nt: TGTGCCAGCAGTTACATGCGGGGGCAGAACACCGGGGAGCTGTTTTTT
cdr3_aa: CASSYMRGQNTGELFF

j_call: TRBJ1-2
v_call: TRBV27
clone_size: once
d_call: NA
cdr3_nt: TGTGCCAGCAGTTTAAGGGCCAGGGTTGATGGCTACACCTTC
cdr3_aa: CASSLRARVDGYTF